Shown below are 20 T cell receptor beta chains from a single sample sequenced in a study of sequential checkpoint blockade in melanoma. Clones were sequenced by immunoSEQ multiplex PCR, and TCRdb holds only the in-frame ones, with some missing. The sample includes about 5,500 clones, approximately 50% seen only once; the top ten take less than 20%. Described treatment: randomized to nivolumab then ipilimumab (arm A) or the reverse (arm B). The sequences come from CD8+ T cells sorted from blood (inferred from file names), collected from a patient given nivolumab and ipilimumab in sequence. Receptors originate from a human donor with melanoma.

The CDR3 DNA reads TGTGCCAGCAGCGTGGGACAGGGCACTAACTATGGCTACACCTTC. Translated: CASSVGQGTNYGYTF. This rearrangement joins TRBV6-1 to TRBJ1-2, with 9 bases aligning to TRBD1. Looked up from germline, CDR1 is MNHNS and CDR2 is SASEGT. This CDR3 region has 15 residues. V shed 6 bases and J 0 bases; nucleotides not matched to a gene: 5.

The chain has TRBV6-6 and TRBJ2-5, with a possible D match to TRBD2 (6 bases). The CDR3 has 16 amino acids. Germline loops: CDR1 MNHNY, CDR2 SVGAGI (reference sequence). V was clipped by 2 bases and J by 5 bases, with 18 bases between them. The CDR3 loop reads CASSYVPKGRGETQYF. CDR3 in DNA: TGTGCCAGCAGTTACGTTCCGAAAGGCCGGGGGGAGACCCAGTACTTC.

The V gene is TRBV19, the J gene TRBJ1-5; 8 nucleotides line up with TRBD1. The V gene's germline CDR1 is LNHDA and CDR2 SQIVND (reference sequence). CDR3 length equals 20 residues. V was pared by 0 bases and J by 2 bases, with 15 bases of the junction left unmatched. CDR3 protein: CASSIEGPGGVNPGNQPQHF. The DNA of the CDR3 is TGTGCCAGTAGTATAGAGGGTCCAGGGGGCGTTAATCCGGGCAATCAGCCCCAGCATTTT.

For the CDR3, the DNA is TGCGCCAGCAGCCAACAACAGGGAGTTGGGAGTGGAAGTGAAAAACTGTTTTTT. It specifies CASSQQQGVGSGSEKLFF. V usage is TRBV4-3 and J usage is TRBJ1-4, with a tentative D call TRBD1 (6 bases). The V gene's germline CDR1 is LGHNA and CDR2 YSLEER. Trimming took 2 bases from V and 7 from J, leaving 23 bases between them. The CDR3 length is 18 residues.

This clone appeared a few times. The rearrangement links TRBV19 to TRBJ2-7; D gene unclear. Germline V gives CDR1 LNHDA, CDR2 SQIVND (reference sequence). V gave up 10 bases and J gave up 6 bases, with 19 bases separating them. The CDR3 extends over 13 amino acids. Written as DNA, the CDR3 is TGTGCCATTCACAATCCCTTCTTGCTCGAGCAGTACTTC. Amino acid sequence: CAIHNPFLLEQYF.

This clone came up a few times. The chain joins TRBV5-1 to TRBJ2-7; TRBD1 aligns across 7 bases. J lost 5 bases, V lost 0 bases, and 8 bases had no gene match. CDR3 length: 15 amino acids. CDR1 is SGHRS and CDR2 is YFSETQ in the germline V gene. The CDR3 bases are TGCGCCAGCAGCTTGGCCGCAACTACAGGGGACGAGCAGTACTTC. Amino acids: CASSLAATTGDEQYF.

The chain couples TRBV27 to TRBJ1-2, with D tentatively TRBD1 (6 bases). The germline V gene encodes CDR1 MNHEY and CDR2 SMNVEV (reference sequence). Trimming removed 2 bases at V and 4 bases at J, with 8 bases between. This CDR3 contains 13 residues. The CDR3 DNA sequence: TGTGCCAGCAGTTTAGGGGGGGCCTATGGCTACACCTTC. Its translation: CASSLGGAYGYTF.

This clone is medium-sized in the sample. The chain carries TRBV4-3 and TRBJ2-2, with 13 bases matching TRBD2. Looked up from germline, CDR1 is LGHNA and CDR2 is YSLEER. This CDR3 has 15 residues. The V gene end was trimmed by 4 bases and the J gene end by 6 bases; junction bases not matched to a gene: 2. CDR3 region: CASSLTSGGAGELFF. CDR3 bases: TGCGCCAGCAGCCTAACTAGCGGGGGGGCCGGGGAGCTGTTTTTT.

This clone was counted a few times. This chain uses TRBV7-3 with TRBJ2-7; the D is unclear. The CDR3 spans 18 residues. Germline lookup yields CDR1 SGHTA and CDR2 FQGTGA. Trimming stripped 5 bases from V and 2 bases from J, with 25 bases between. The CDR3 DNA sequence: TGTGCCAGCAGCCACCCGGTCGAGAGTGGAGCTGATACCTACGAGCAGTACTTC. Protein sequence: CASSHPVESGADTYEQYF.

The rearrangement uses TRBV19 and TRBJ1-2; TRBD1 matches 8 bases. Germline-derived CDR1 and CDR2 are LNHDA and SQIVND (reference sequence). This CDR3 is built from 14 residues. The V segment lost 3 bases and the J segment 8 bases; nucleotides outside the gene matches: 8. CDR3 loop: CASSIDQGAEGYTF. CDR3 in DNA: TGTGCCAGTAGTATCGACCAGGGGGCGGAAGGCTACACCTTC.

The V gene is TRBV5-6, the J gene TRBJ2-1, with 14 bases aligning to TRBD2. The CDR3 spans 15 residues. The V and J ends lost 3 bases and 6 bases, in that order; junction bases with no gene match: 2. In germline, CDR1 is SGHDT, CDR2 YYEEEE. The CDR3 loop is CASSWGTSGGNEQFF. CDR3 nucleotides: TGTGCCAGCAGCTGGGGGACTAGCGGGGGCAATGAGCAGTTCTTC.

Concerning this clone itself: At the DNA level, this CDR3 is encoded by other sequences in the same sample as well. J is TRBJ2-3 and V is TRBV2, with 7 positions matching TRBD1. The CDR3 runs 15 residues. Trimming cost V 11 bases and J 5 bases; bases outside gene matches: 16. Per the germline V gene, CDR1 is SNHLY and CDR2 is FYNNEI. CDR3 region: CAPKSLAGGIDTQYF. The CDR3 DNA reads TGTGCCCCAAAGTCGTTGGCAGGGGGAATAGATACGCAGTATTTT.

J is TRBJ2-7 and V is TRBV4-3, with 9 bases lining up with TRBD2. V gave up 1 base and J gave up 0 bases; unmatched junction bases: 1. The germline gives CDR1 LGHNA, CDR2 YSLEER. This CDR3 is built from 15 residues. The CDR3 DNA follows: TGCGCCAGCAGCCAAGTGGGACTAGCCTCCTACGAGCAGTACTTC. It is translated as CASSQVGLASYEQYF.

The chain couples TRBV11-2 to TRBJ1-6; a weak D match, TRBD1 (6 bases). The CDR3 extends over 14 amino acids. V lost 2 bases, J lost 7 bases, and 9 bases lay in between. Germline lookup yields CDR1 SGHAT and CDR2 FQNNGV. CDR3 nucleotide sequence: TGTGCCAGCAGCTTACATGGGGGCAATTCACCCCTCCACTTT. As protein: CASSLHGGNSPLHF.

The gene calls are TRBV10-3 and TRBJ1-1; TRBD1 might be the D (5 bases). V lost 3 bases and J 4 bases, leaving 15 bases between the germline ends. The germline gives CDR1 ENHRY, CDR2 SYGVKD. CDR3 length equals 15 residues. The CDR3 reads CAISDSPGGSTEAFF. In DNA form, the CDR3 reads TGTGCCATCAGTGACTCTCCGGGGGGGAGCACTGAAGCTTTCTTT.

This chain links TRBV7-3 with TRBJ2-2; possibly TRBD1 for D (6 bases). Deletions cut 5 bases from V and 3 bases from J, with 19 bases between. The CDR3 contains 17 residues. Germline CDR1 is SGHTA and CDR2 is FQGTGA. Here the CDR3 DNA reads TGTGCCAGCAGCCCTTGGGGGCAGGGGACGGACACCGGGGAGCTGTTTTTT. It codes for CASSPWGQGTDTGELFF.

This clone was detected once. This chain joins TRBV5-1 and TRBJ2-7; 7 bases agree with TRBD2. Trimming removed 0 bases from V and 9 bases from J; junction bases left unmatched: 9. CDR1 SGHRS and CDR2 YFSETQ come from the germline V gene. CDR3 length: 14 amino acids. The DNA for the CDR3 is TGCGCCAGCAGCTTGGGTGCGGGAGTTGTCGGGCAGTACTTC. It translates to CASSLGAGVVGQYF. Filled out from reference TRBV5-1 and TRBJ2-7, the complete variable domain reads KAGVTQTPRYLIKTRGQQVTLSCSPISGHRSVSWYQQTPGQGLQFLFEYFSETQRNKGNFPGRFSGRQFSNSRSEMNVSTLELGDSALYLCASSLGAGVVGQYFGPGTRLTVT.

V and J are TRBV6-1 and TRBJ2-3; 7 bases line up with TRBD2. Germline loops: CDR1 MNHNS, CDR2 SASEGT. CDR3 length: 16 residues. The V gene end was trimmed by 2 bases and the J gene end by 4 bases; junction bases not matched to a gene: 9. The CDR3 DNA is TGTGCCAGCAGTGAATTTTTAACGGGAGGAGCAGATACGCAGTATTTT. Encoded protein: CASSEFLTGGADTQYF.

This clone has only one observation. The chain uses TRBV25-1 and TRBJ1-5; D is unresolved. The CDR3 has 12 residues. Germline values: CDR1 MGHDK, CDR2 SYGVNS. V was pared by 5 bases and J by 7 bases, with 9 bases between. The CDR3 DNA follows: TGTGCCAGCAGTAACCTTGGCCAGCCCCAGCATTTT. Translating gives CASSNLGQPQHF.

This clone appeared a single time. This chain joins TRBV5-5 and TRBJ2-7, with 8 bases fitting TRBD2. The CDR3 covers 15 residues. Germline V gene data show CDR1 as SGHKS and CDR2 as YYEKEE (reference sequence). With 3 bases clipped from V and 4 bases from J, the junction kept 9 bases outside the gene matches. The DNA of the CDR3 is TGTGCCAGCAGCTACGGCCCGGGGGGGGGTTACGAGCAGTACTTC. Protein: CASSYGPGGGYEQYF.